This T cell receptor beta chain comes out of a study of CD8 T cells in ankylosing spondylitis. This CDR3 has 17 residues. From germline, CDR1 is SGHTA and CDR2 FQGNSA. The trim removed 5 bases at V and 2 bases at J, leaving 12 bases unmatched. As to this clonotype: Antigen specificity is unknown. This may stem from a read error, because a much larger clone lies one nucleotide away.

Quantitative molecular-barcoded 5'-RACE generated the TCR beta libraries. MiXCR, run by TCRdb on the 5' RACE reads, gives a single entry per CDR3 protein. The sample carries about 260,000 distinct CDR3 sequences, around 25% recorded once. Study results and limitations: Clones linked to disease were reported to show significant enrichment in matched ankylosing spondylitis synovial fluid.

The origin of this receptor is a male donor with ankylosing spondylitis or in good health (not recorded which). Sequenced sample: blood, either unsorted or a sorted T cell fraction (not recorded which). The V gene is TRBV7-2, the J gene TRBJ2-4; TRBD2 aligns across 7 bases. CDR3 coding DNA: TGTGCCAGCAGCCATCTCCCCTGGGGAGGGACCAAAAACATTCAGTACTTC. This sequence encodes CASSHLPWGGTKNIQYF.